What follows are 22 T cell receptor beta chains derived from one specimen sequenced in a study of spatial heterogeneity in lung cancer. Their antigen targets remain unknown. Time point given: sample taken at primary tumor resection. TCRdb recomputed calls from the 5' RACE reads with MiXCR, one row per CDR3 protein. This table holds roughly 110 distinct CDR3 sequences, about 25% found once. Whole-study results and caveats: Expanded alpha and beta TCR counts within tumors tracked tumor mutation counts.

Sequenced here: lung tumor tissue, sampled at surgery. The receptor set was obtained from a female donor with early-stage non-small cell lung cancer.

This clonotype showed up just a few times. This beta chain slipped into a library made for alpha chains as a stray read, so its size is not meaningful. The V gene is TRBV27, the J gene TRBJ2-1, with 7 bases fitting TRBD1. Germline CDR1 reads MNHEY; CDR2 reads SMNVEV (reference sequence). The CDR3 runs to 13 residues. The J segment lost 7 bases and the V segment lost 6 bases, leaving 6 bases of the junction unmatched. CDR3 loop: CASRTGAVNEQFF. Here the CDR3 DNA reads TGTGCCAGCAGAACAGGGGCCGTAAATGAGCAGTTCTTC.

This clonotype counts as hyperexpanded. Because the library targeted alpha chains, this beta chain is an off-target read whose size means little. The chain joins TRBV12-2 to TRBJ2-1. TRBV12-2 is noted as a pseudogene. The CDR3 runs 15 residues. The CDR3 loop is CASRLPLAAANEQFF. CDR3 nucleotides: TGTGCAAGTCGCTTACCCCTAGCGGCAGCCAATGAGCAGTTCTTC.

By its share, this clonotype is hyperexpanded. This beta chain slipped into a library made for alpha chains as a stray read, so its size is not meaningful. The rearrangement links TRBV19 to TRBJ2-1, with TRBD1 identical over 9 bases. V gave up 5 bases and J gave up 7 bases; unmatched junction bases: 9. The germline V gene has CDR1 LNHDA and CDR2 SQIVND (reference sequence). This CDR3 comprises 15 residues. This CDR3 is CASSPRSTGGNEQFF. CDR3 bases: TGTGCCAGTAGTCCTCGTTCGACAGGGGGTAATGAGCAGTTCTTC.

To note about this clonotype: Because the library targeted alpha chains, this beta chain is an off-target read whose size means little. This chain links TRBV5-1 with TRBJ2-1; 9 positions match TRBD2. Trimming removed 0 bases from V and 3 bases from J; junction bases left unmatched: 7. Germline CDR1 reads SGHRS; CDR2 reads YFSETQ. This CDR3 comprises 17 residues. CDR3 DNA: TGCGCCAGCAGCTTGGAGGGCCTAGCGGGAAGCTACAATGAGCAGTTCTTC. This encodes CASSLEGLAGSYNEQFF.

This clonotype is categorized as hyperexpanded. Because the library targeted alpha chains, this beta chain is an off-target read whose size means little. The gene calls are TRBV3-1 and TRBJ2-3, with D uncertain. This CDR3 region has 14 residues. V lost 4 bases to trimming and J lost 4 bases, with 12 bases between them. Germline V gives CDR1 LGHDT, CDR2 YNNKEL (reference sequence). DNA for the CDR3: TGTGCCAGCAGCCCTACCTTAAAGGCAGATACGCAGTATTTT. It specifies CASSPTLKADTQYF.

For this clonotype: This beta chain is a stray sequence in a library constructed for alpha chains; its clone size is not meaningful. This rearrangement joins TRBV30 to TRBJ1-1; unclear D gene. The CDR3 runs 10 residues. Deletions cut 4 bases from V and 5 bases from J, with 5 bases between. The germline gives CDR1 GTSNPN, CDR2 SVGIG (reference sequence). In nucleotides, the CDR3 is TGTGCCTGGACCGGGACTGAAGCTTTCTTT. This encodes CAWTGTEAFF.

In regard to this clonotype: As an off-target read in a library built for alpha chains, this beta chain has a frequency of little significance. The rearrangement uses TRBV19 and TRBJ1-1; maybe TRBD1 (5 bases). The CDR3 covers 11 residues. The germline V and J ends were trimmed by 8 bases and 2 bases, with 6 bases remaining between them. The germline V gene encodes CDR1 LNHDA and CDR2 SQIVND (reference sequence). This chain's CDR3 is CASDRNTEAFF. CDR3 sequence (DNA): TGTGCCAGTGACAGAAACACTGAAGCTTTCTTT.

A remark on this clonotype: For a library built for alpha chains, this beta chain is a stray read; little rests on its size. The V call is TRBV7-9, the J call TRBJ1-6; 9 nucleotides match TRBD1. Germline CDR1 reads SEHNR; CDR2 reads FQNEAQ (reference sequence). Trimming cost V 5 bases and J 10 bases; bases outside gene matches: 12. The CDR3 has 16 residues. CDR3 sequence: CASSAQTGGAQSPLHF. The CDR3 DNA follows: TGTGCCAGCAGCGCACAAACAGGGGGCGCTCAGTCACCCCTCCACTTT. The full variable domain, completed using reference TRBV7-9 and TRBJ1-6, is DTGVSQNPRHKITKRGQNVTFRCDPISEHNRLYWYRQTLGQGPEFLTYFQNEAQLEKSRLLSDRFSAERPKGSFSTLEIQRTEQGDSAMYLCASSAQTGGAQSPLHFGNGTRLTVT.

This clonotype was seen only a few times. Because the library targeted alpha chains, this beta chain is an off-target read whose size means little. The chain combines TRBV12-3 or TRBV12-4 with TRBJ2-5, with 7 bases matching TRBD1. CDR3 length: 13 amino acids. The V segment lost 3 bases and the J segment 5 bases; nucleotides outside the gene matches: 3. The CDR3 reads CASSFRQGETQYF. Here the CDR3 DNA reads TGTGCCAGCAGTTTTAGACAGGGCGAGACCCAGTACTTC.

Judged by abundance, this clonotype is hyperexpanded (1% or more). In a library made to pick up alpha chains, this beta chain is a stray read with a size that means little. This chain links TRBV7-9 with TRBJ2-7, with a possible D match to TRBD1 (6 bases). The V end was cut by 5 bases, the J end by 1 base, with 12 bases between. This CDR3 spans 14 amino acids. Germline CDR1 SEHNR, CDR2 FQNEAQ (reference sequence). The CDR3 sequence is CASSTGQHSYEQYF. DNA for the CDR3: TGTGCCAGCAGCACCGGACAGCATTCCTACGAGCAGTACTTC.

Concerning this clonotype: This beta chain lies outside the target of a library built for alpha chains; its clone size means little. The chain joins TRBV28 to TRBJ2-2; TRBD1 might be the D (5 bases). Between the trimmed V and J ends, which lost 2 bases and 4 bases, there was a span of 5 bases. This CDR3 has 13 amino acids. Germline loops: CDR1 MDHEN, CDR2 SYDVKM. The CDR3: CASSLRGTGELFF. In nucleotides, the CDR3 is TGTGCCAGCAGTTTAAGGGGCACCGGGGAGCTGTTTTTT.

By proportion, this clonotype is hyperexpanded (1% or more). Because the library targeted alpha chains, this beta chain is an off-target read whose size means little. V gene TRBV5-1 combines with J gene TRBJ2-1; TRBD1 agrees at 10 bases. The CDR3 covers 15 residues. V lost 4 bases to trimming and J lost 3 bases; unmatched junction nucleotides: 4. CDR1 and CDR2 (germline): SGHRS, YFSETQ. CDR3 sequence reads: CASSRGTGDYNEQFF. The DNA of the CDR3 is TGCGCCAGCAGCAGAGGGACAGGGGACTACAATGAGCAGTTCTTC.

There are a few counts of this clonotype. The size of this beta chain means little, since it is a stray read in a library made for alpha chains. The rearrangement links TRBV20-1 to TRBJ1-5; maybe TRBD1 (6 bases). Per the germline V gene, CDR1 is DFQATT and CDR2 is SNEGSKA (reference sequence). V was clipped by 3 bases and J by 4 bases, with 16 bases between them. The CDR3 consists of 15 residues. The CDR3 sequence is CSASGRGGENQPQHF. In DNA, the CDR3 is TGCAGTGCTAGTGGCAGGGGAGGAGAAAATCAGCCCCAGCATTTT.

In the case of this clonotype: Little can be read into the size of this beta chain, an off-target read in a library designed for alpha chains. The genes are TRBV10-3 and TRBJ1-4, with TRBD1 matching over 8 bases. Germline values: CDR1 ENHRY, CDR2 SYGVKD. This CDR3 comprises 13 residues. The V and J ends lost 10 bases and 5 bases, in that order; junction bases with no gene match: 6. The CDR3: CATATGANEKLFF. The CDR3 region has the DNA TGTGCCACTGCGACAGGGGCGAATGAAAAACTGTTTTTT.

This clonotype was picked up one time. For a library built for alpha chains, this beta chain is a stray read; little rests on its size. The rearrangement uses TRBV7-3 and TRBJ2-1; 10 nucleotides line up with TRBD2. With 4 bases clipped from V and 9 bases from J, the junction kept 9 bases outside the gene matches. The CDR3 is made up of 15 amino acids. The V gene's germline CDR1 is SGHTA and CDR2 FQGTGA. The CDR3 loop reads CASSSSGTSVPEQFF. In nucleotides, the CDR3 is TGTGCCAGCAGCTCCTCTGGGACTAGCGTGCCTGAGCAGTTCTTC.

This clonotype qualifies as hyperexpanded (1% or more). This beta chain is an off-target read within a library intended for alpha chains, so its frequency means little. V and J are TRBV12-3 or TRBV12-4 and TRBJ2-2, with 7 bases aligning to TRBD1. The CDR3 length is 15 residues. The J segment lost 6 bases and the V segment lost 1 base, leaving 5 bases of the junction unmatched. The CDR3 DNA follows: TGTGCCAGCAGTTTAGGAGGGCAGGGGGCCGGGGAGCTGTTTTTT. Residues: CASSLGGQGAGELFF.

This clonotype has more than one count but fewer than ten. Within a library made for alpha chains, this beta chain is off target, and its count is uninformative. The J gene is TRBJ2-6, the V gene TRBV15; D remains ambiguous. Germline V CDR1 and CDR2: LNHNV, YYDKDF (reference sequence). This CDR3 region has 16 residues. Deletions cut 0 bases from V and 0 bases from J, with 6 bases between. The CDR3 nucleotides read TGTGCCACCAGCAGAGACCTGGGCTCTGGGGCCAACGTCCTGACTTTC. Protein product: CATSRDLGSGANVLTF. Combining the CDR3 with reference TRBV15 and TRBJ2-6 gives the whole variable domain DAMVIQNPRYQVTQFGKPVTLSCSQTLNHNVMYWYQQKSSQAPKLLFHYYDKDFNNEADTPDNFQSRRPNTSFCFLDIRSPGLGDTAMYLCATSRDLGSGANVLTFGAGSRLTVL.

This clonotype ranks as hyperexpanded. This beta chain is a stray read from a library made for alpha chains; its abundance is not meaningful. The CDR3 coding sequence is TGCAGTGCTAGAGCAGGGTACGAGCAGTACTTC. Translated: CSARAGYEQYF. The rearrangement links TRBV20-1 to TRBJ2-7; possibly TRBD1 for D (5 bases). Looked up from germline, CDR1 is DFQATT and CDR2 is SNEGSKA (reference sequence). The V gene lost 1 base and the J gene lost 4 bases, with 5 bases spanning the gap. This CDR3 spans 11 amino acids.

This clonotype ranks as hyperexpanded. The library was built for alpha chains, so this beta chain is an off-target read and its size means little. V is TRBV18 and J is TRBJ2-5; the D gene is possibly TRBD2 (6 bases). This CDR3 comprises 13 residues. The germline V gene has CDR1 KGHSH and CDR2 LQKENI. Trimming left V 3 bases short and J 5 bases short, with 10 bases between. The CDR3 is CASSPGGGETQYF. The CDR3 DNA reads as TGTGCCAGCTCACCCGGAGGAGGGGAGACCCAGTACTTC.

This clonotype is hyperexpanded. This beta chain turned up in a library designed for alpha chains; as an off-target read, its abundance says little. This rearrangement joins TRBV9 to TRBJ2-3; perhaps D is TRBD1 or TRBD2 (5 bases each). Germline lookup yields CDR1 SGDLS and CDR2 YYNGEE. The CDR3 is made up of 15 amino acids. V lost 7 bases and J 0 bases, leaving 15 bases between the germline ends. The CDR3, as DNA: TGTGCCAGCGCGGTAGATTGGGGGAGCACAGATACGCAGTATTTT. Protein product: CASAVDWGSTDTQYF.

In regard to this clonotype: This beta chain is a stray read from a library made for alpha chains; its abundance is not meaningful. The chain employs TRBV5-1 and TRBJ2-1; D perhaps matches TRBD2 (5 bases). Germline lookup yields CDR1 SGHRS and CDR2 YFSETQ. The V end lost 3 bases, the J end lost 3 bases, and 10 bases lay between the germline ends. The CDR3 length is 14 residues. CDR3: CASSSQTSYNEQFF. The DNA of the CDR3 is TGCGCCAGCAGCTCACAAACTAGCTACAATGAGCAGTTCTTC.

Worth noting for this clonotype: A library prepared for alpha chains yielded this beta chain as an off-target read; its size is of little meaning. This chain connects TRBV2 to TRBJ2-7; D is unresolved. This CDR3 spans 13 amino acids. The germline V and J ends were trimmed by 6 bases and 3 bases, with 12 bases remaining between them. Per the germline V gene, CDR1 is SNHLY and CDR2 is FYNNEI. CDR3 residues: CASSDSHYYEQYF. CDR3 in DNA: TGTGCCAGCAGCGATTCCCATTACTACGAGCAGTACTTC.